Reported below is one T cell receptor (beta chain). Its matching antigen is unknown. The data were taken from a study of blood T cells in healthy people across ages. PCR was performed a second time for about 7 to 12 cycles using a sample-barcoded 5' primer and a J-beta primer mix. TCRdb re-called the 5' RACE reads through MiXCR, storing one row per CDR3 protein. The data show roughly 1,800,000 distinct CDR3 sequences, with around half seen just once and less than 2.5% held by the top ten. Study-wide results and limits: A conclusive naive versus antigen-experienced comparison was prevented by the unsorted PBMCs. Investigators treated diversity estimates from one million T cells as underestimates. Both naive CD4+ cell counts and diversity were greater in long-lived donors than in aged donors.

Deletions cut 1 base from V and 5 bases from J, with 9 bases between. Looked up from germline, CDR1 is LGHNA and CDR2 is YSLEER. This CDR3 spans 14 amino acids. The rearrangement joins TRBV4-3 to TRBJ1-5; TRBD1 might be the D (6 bases). This TCR derives from a woman aged 40 to 50 in good health. Sequenced: blood. CDR3 nucleotides: TGCGCCAGCAGCCAAGTGTCAGGGGATCAGCCCCAGCATTTT. Amino acids: CASSQVSGDQPQHF.